Listed below are T cell receptor beta chains from one sample, sequenced in a study of T cell changes during pregnancy in multiple sclerosis. Produced via immunoSEQ multiplex PCR; TCRdb's table is partial and in-frame only. This table has some 25,000 clones, 88% appearing once. Sequencing used CD4+ T cells from peripheral blood mononuclear cells, obtained in the first trimester of pregnancy. Receptors were obtained from a female donor in good health, enrolled as a control in a pregnancy study. The CDR3 runs from the conserved cysteine through the conserved F or W. The order of the fields is CDR3 length, V gene, D gene, clone size, J gene, CDR3 protein, CDR3 DNA. The D gene is left open where the match is weak. Rows give clone size only sometimes, using once, few, many, or a class for an expanded clone.

cdr3_length: 15; v_call: TRBV4-1; d_call: NA; clone_size: NA; j_call: TRBJ1-5; cdr3_aa: CASSQDVTTNQPQHF; cdr3_nt: TGCGCCAGCAGCCAAGACGTGACAACAAATCAGCCCCAGCATTTT
cdr3_length: 16; v_call: TRBV4-1; d_call: NA; clone_size: NA; j_call: TRBJ1-5; cdr3_aa: CASSLRGAEVGQPQHF; cdr3_nt: TGCGCCAGCAGCCTGCGGGGGGCTGAAGTAGGTCAGCCCCAGCATTTT
cdr3_length: 17; v_call: TRBV7-2; d_call: TRBD2; clone_size: NA; j_call: TRBJ2-2; cdr3_aa: CASSLVGRGANTGELFF; cdr3_nt: TGTGCCAGCAGCTTAGTGGGGCGGGGGGCGAACACCGGGGAGCTGTTTTTT
cdr3_length: 15; v_call: TRBV19; d_call: TRBD2; clone_size: NA; j_call: TRBJ2-7; cdr3_aa: CASTGVAGPTYEQYF; cdr3_nt: TGTGCCAGTACCGGGGTAGCGGGGCCAACCTACGAGCAGTACTTC
cdr3_length: 13; v_call: TRBV5-4; d_call: NA; clone_size: NA; j_call: TRBJ1-3; cdr3_aa: CASTLAGGNTIYF; cdr3_nt: TGTGCCAGCACCTTAGCGGGAGGAAACACCATATATTTT
cdr3_length: 15; v_call: TRBV18; d_call: NA; clone_size: NA; j_call: TRBJ1-1; cdr3_aa: CASSPPKGSGTEAFF; cdr3_nt: TGTGCCAGCTCACCACCGAAAGGGAGTGGCACTGAAGCTTTCTTT
cdr3_length: 13; v_call: TRBV18; d_call: NA; clone_size: NA; j_call: TRBJ1-2; cdr3_aa: CASSQASNYGYTF; cdr3_nt: TGTGCCAGCTCACAAGCCTCGAACTATGGCTACACCTTC
cdr3_length: 12; v_call: TRBV10-3; d_call: TRBD1; clone_size: NA; j_call: TRBJ1-1; cdr3_aa: CAISAGTGEAFF; cdr3_nt: TGTGCCATCAGTGCAGGGACAGGTGAAGCTTTCTTT
cdr3_length: 15; v_call: TRBV9; d_call: TRBD2; clone_size: NA; j_call: TRBJ2-3; cdr3_aa: CASSVLSGGQDTQYF; cdr3_nt: TGTGCCAGCAGCGTTCTTTCGGGGGGGCAAGATACGCAGTATTTT
cdr3_length: 14; v_call: TRBV18; d_call: NA; clone_size: NA; j_call: TRBJ1-5; cdr3_aa: CASSPGGGNQPQHF; cdr3_nt: TGTGCCAGCTCACCAGGAGGGGGCAATCAGCCCCAGCATTTT
cdr3_length: 14; v_call: TRBV27; d_call: NA; clone_size: NA; j_call: TRBJ2-2; cdr3_aa: CASSRVLNTGELFF; cdr3_nt: TGTGCCAGCAGCAGGGTCTTAAACACCGGGGAGCTGTTTTTT
cdr3_length: 15; v_call: TRBV18; d_call: NA; clone_size: NA; j_call: TRBJ2-1; cdr3_aa: CASSPGRGVYNEQFF; cdr3_nt: TGTGCCAGCTCACCAGGGCGGGGAGTCTACAATGAGCAGTTCTTC
cdr3_length: 13; v_call: TRBV6-5; d_call: NA; clone_size: once; j_call: TRBJ1-1; cdr3_aa: CASRGGRDTEAFF; cdr3_nt: TGTGCCAGCCGGGGAGGGAGGGACACTGAAGCTTTCTTT
cdr3_length: 14; v_call: TRBV19; d_call: NA; clone_size: NA; j_call: TRBJ2-1; cdr3_aa: CASSEGEGLDEQFF; cdr3_nt: TGTGCCAGTAGTGAGGGGGAGGGCCTCGATGAGCAGTTCTTC
cdr3_length: 16; v_call: TRBV21-1; d_call: NA; clone_size: once; j_call: TRBJ2-2; cdr3_aa: CASSKAGQGDTGELFF; cdr3_nt: TGTGCCAGCAGCAAAGCTGGACAGGGGGACACCGGGGAGCTGTTTTTT
cdr3_length: 15; v_call: TRBV7-7; d_call: TRBD2; clone_size: NA; j_call: TRBJ2-3; cdr3_aa: CASSLNPSGGDTQYF; cdr3_nt: TGTGCTAGCAGCTTAAACCCTAGCGGGGGGGATACGCAGTATTTT
cdr3_length: 14; v_call: TRBV5-1; d_call: NA; clone_size: NA; j_call: TRBJ1-4; cdr3_aa: CASSLTGTNEKLFF; cdr3_nt: TGCGCCAGCAGCTTGACGGGGACTAATGAAAAACTGTTTTTT
cdr3_length: 16; v_call: TRBV5-1; d_call: TRBD2; clone_size: NA; j_call: TRBJ2-3; cdr3_aa: CASSLVLAGGTDTQYF; cdr3_nt: TGCGCCAGCAGCTTGGTACTAGCGGGGGGCACAGATACGCAGTATTTT
cdr3_length: 17; v_call: TRBV9; d_call: TRBD2; clone_size: NA; j_call: TRBJ2-3; cdr3_aa: CASSLGGAGILADTQYF; cdr3_nt: TGTGCCAGCAGCCTCGGGGGAGCGGGGATCCTTGCGGATACGCAGTATTTT
cdr3_length: 15; v_call: TRBV18; d_call: TRBD2; clone_size: NA; j_call: TRBJ2-1; cdr3_aa: CASSTSGGTYNEQFF; cdr3_nt: TGTGCCAGCTCAACTAGCGGGGGCACCTACAATGAGCAGTTCTTC
cdr3_length: 13; v_call: TRBV18; d_call: NA; clone_size: NA; j_call: TRBJ2-2; cdr3_aa: CASSLQGPGELFF; cdr3_nt: TGTGCCAGCTCACTCCAGGGCCCCGGGGAGCTGTTTTTT
cdr3_length: 13; v_call: TRBV28; d_call: TRBD1; clone_size: NA; j_call: TRBJ2-7; cdr3_aa: CASTGQGSYEQYF; cdr3_nt: TGTGCCAGCACCGGACAGGGGAGCTACGAGCAGTACTTC
cdr3_length: 12; v_call: TRBV28; d_call: NA; clone_size: NA; j_call: TRBJ1-6; cdr3_aa: CASNGGSSPLHF; cdr3_nt: TGTGCCAGTAACGGAGGGAGTTCACCCCTCCACTTT
cdr3_length: 18; v_call: TRBV28; d_call: TRBD2; clone_size: NA; j_call: TRBJ2-4; cdr3_aa: CASSHPGTSGRARNIQYF; cdr3_nt: TGTGCCAGCAGTCACCCCGGGACTAGCGGGAGGGCCAGAAACATTCAGTACTTC